The next 19 T cell receptor beta chains were all read from a single sample in a study of T-cell memory formation after mild COVID-19. A single record per CDR3 protein comes from TCRdb applying MiXCR to the 5' RACE reads. The data show about 390,000 distinct CDR3 sequences, more than 20% seen once. The sample was PBMCs or a T cell subset sorted from them (not recorded which). All receptors come from an adult woman who had mild COVID-19 (a few samples of this study predate the infection). Cell type and time point are not known.

The chain combines TRBV7-8 with TRBJ2-3, with 7 bases fitting TRBD2. Unmatched junction bases numbered 4, after V lost 6 bases and J lost 1 base. Germline CDR1 is SGHVS and CDR2 is FQNEAQ. The CDR3 is 14 residues long. The CDR3 sequence: CASRREIGTDTQYF. Here the CDR3 DNA reads TGTGCCAGCAGGCGGGAGATAGGCACAGATACGCAGTATTTT.

DNA of the CDR3: TGTGCCAGCAGTTTTATCAGGGGGCAGGGCTACACCTTC. The encoded protein is CASSFIRGQGYTF. The chain employs TRBV27 and TRBJ1-2; 8 bases are a match to TRBD1. The CDR3 extends over 13 amino acids. The ends lost 3 bases at V and 8 bases at J; junction bases unmatched: 5. The germline CDR1 and CDR2 sequences are MNHEY and SMNVEV (reference sequence).

There are many counts of this clonotype. The chain employs TRBV12-3 or TRBV12-4 and TRBJ2-1; perhaps TRBD2 as D (6 bases). The CDR3 length is 15 residues. Trimming cost V 5 bases and J 1 base, with 12 bases left between them. The CDR3 reads CASSPRGKSYNEQFF. CDR3 coding DNA: TGTGCCAGCAGTCCACGGGGGAAATCCTACAATGAGCAGTTCTTC.

This chain joins TRBV4-1 and TRBJ2-1; the match to TRBD2 covers 10 bases. The germline CDR1 and CDR2 sequences are MGHRA and YSYEKL. With V trimmed by 1 base and J by 6 bases, 6 bases remained unmatched. This CDR3 region has 16 residues. CDR3 sequence: CASSQGRTSGFNEQFF. The CDR3 DNA reads TGCGCCAGCAGCCAAGGACGGACTAGCGGTTTCAATGAGCAGTTCTTC.

The chain combines TRBV4-2 with TRBJ2-2, with a tentative D call TRBD1 (5 bases). The germline gives CDR1 LGHNA, CDR2 YNFKEQ. The CDR3 covers 16 residues. V lost 1 base and J lost 6, with 15 bases in between. CDR3 nucleotides: TGTGCCAGCAGCCAAGGGGGCGTAGTATGGGCCGGGGAGCTGTTTTTT. It encodes CASSQGGVVWAGELFF.

A few counts support this clonotype. V is TRBV20-1 and J is TRBJ1-2; D is undetermined. Germline CDR1 reads DFQATT; CDR2 reads SNEGSKA (reference sequence). The CDR3 is 11 residues long. V lost 6 bases to trimming and J lost 7 bases, with 12 bases between them. The CDR3 region is CSARSGGGYTF. The CDR3 region has the DNA TGCAGTGCCAGATCAGGAGGTGGCTACACCTTC.

This rearrangement joins TRBV5-6 to TRBJ2-7; D may be TRBD1 or TRBD2 (5 bases each). Germline V gene lookup returns CDR1 SGHDT and CDR2 YYEEEE. Trimming left V 2 bases short and J 7 bases short, with 16 bases between. The CDR3 covers 14 residues. The chain's CDR3 is CASSLTGTAVEQYF. The DNA of the CDR3 is TGTGCCAGCAGCTTAACCGGGACGGCGGTTGAGCAGTACTTC.

The rearrangement links TRBV6-1 to TRBJ1-2, with D perhaps matching TRBD1 (6 bases). This CDR3 has 16 amino acids. Germline assignment: CDR1 MNHNS and CDR2 SASEGT. V lost 4 bases, J lost 2 bases, and 17 bases lay in between. The CDR3 here is CASSAHRETGNYGYTF. The CDR3 region has the DNA TGTGCCAGCAGTGCCCATAGGGAGACAGGAAACTATGGCTACACCTTC.

This chain links TRBV6-1 with TRBJ2-7; D remains ambiguous. CDR1 and CDR2 (germline): MNHNS, SASEGT. The CDR3 totals 13 residues. Deletions cut 8 bases from V and 0 bases from J, with 11 bases between. The CDR3 sequence is CASRVGPSYEQYF. The CDR3 coding sequence is TGTGCCAGCCGGGTCGGACCCTCCTACGAGCAGTACTTC.

A few counts support this clonotype. In DNA form, the CDR3 reads TGTGCCAGCAGTGAGGGGGGAGGGACCCAGTACTTC. As protein: CASSEGGGTQYF. The chain has TRBV2 and TRBJ2-5; D may be TRBD2 (6 bases). The CDR3 sequence is 12 residues long. Germline V CDR1 and CDR2: SNHLY, FYNNEI. V was clipped by 3 bases and J by 7 bases, with 9 bases between them.

This clonotype was detected only a few times. The chain has TRBV18 and TRBJ2-7; D is undetermined. Trimming removed 4 bases from V and 4 bases from J, with 8 bases in between. CDR3 length: 12 residues. The V gene's germline CDR1 is KGHSH and CDR2 LQKENI. The CDR3 DNA sequence: TGTGCCAGCTCACAGGAGTCTTACGAGCAGTACTTC. Protein sequence: CASSQESYEQYF.

In this sample, this clonotype turned up a few times. The rearrangement links TRBV4-3 to TRBJ2-7; 7 nucleotides line up with TRBD1. The CDR3 has 15 residues. Germline lookup yields CDR1 LGHNA and CDR2 YSLEER. V shed 0 bases and J 2 bases; nucleotides not matched to a gene: 4. The CDR3 region has the DNA TGCGCCAGCAGCCAAGAAGGACAGGCCGCCTACGAGCAGTACTTC. Its translation: CASSQEGQAAYEQYF.

This clonotype was counted only a few times. This chain uses TRBV24-1 with TRBJ2-1; D gene uncertain. Germline lookup yields CDR1 KGHDR and CDR2 SFDVKD. This CDR3 is built from 11 residues. Trimming pared 4 bases from V and 6 bases from J, leaving 3 bases between. The CDR3 region has the DNA TGTGCCACCAGTGAGCGCAATGAGCAGTTCTTC. Encoded protein: CATSERNEQFF.

V is TRBV7-3 and J is TRBJ2-5; the match to TRBD1 covers 7 bases. Trimming at V came to 1 base and at J to 2 bases, leaving 4 bases not matched to a gene. This CDR3 spans 15 amino acids. Germline V gene data show CDR1 as SGHTA and CDR2 as FQGTGA. CDR3 sequence (DNA): TGTGCCAGCAGCTTAAAAGGGGGCTGGCAAGAGACCCAGTACTTC. Translated, it gives CASSLKGGWQETQYF.

The chain links TRBV20-1 to TRBJ2-7, with TRBD2 identical over 9 bases. The length of the CDR3 is 15 residues. CDR1 is DFQATT and CDR2 is SNEGSKA in the germline V gene (reference sequence). J gave up 2 bases and V 3 bases, and 8 bases lay outside the gene matches. The CDR3 protein is CSARDRRLAAYEQYF. DNA of the CDR3: TGCAGTGCTAGGGACCGGCGACTAGCGGCCTACGAGCAGTACTTC.

CDR3 loop: CASSLDRDRAFF. The CDR3 coding sequence is TGCGCCAGCAGCTTGGACAGGGACAGGGCTTTCTTT. V is TRBV5-1 and J is TRBJ1-1, with 8 bases identical to TRBD1. The CDR3 is made up of 12 amino acids. Per germline, CDR1 SGHRS and CDR2 YFSETQ. V dropped 0 bases and J dropped 11; count of bases not matched to a gene: 3.

This clonotype was seen only a few times. The genes are TRBV24-1 and TRBJ2-5; no clear D gene. Germline V CDR1 and CDR2: KGHDR, SFDVKD. V lost 1 base and J 1 base, leaving 9 bases between the germline ends. The CDR3 consists of 15 residues. CDR3 loop: CATSDLKAAQETQYF. In nucleotides, the CDR3 is TGTGCCACCAGTGATTTAAAGGCTGCCCAAGAGACCCAGTACTTC.

V gene TRBV4-1 combines with J gene TRBJ2-7; D is perhaps TRBD1 (6 bases). Germline loops: CDR1 MGHRA, CDR2 YSYEKL. V gave up 3 bases and J gave up 6 bases, with 15 bases separating them. The CDR3 spans 14 residues. The CDR3: CASSHQGSSPEQYF. The CDR3 DNA follows: TGCGCCAGCAGCCACCAGGGGTCTAGCCCCGAGCAGTACTTC.

The chain links TRBV11-2 to TRBJ2-4; possible D gene TRBD2, 6 bases. Trimming took 5 bases from V and 7 from J, leaving 15 bases between them. The CDR3 has 14 amino acids. CDR1 is SGHAT, CDR2 FQNNGV, per germline. The DNA of the CDR3 is TGTGCCAGCAGCCTTCCGGGAGCCGGTAACATTCAGTACTTC. This encodes CASSLPGAGNIQYF.